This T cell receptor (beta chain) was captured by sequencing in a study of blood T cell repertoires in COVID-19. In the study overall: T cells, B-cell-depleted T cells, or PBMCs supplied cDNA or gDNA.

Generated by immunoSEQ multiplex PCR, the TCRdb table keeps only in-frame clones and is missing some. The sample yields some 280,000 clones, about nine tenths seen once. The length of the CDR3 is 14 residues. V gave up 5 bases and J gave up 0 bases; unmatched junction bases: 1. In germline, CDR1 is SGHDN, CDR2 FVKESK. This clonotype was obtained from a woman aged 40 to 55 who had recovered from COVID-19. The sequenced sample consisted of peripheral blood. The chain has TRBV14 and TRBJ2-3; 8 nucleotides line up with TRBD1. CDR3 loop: CASSWTGSTDTQYF. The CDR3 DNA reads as TGTGCCAGCAGCTGGACAGGGAGCACAGATACGCAGTATTTT.